The 27 T cell receptor beta chains below were found in one sample sequenced in a study of shared clonotypes between healthy human individuals. Positive CCR7 selection of CD45RO-negative cells yielded the naive CD8 cells, and terminally differentiated effector memory CD45RA+ cells were excluded. Generated by immunoSEQ multiplex PCR, the TCRdb table keeps only in-frame clones and is missing some. The sample yields roughly 2,000,000 clones, about 94% seen once. What was sequenced was naive CD8+ T cells from PBMCs. The receptors were gathered from a man younger than 35 in good health. Some clones in this sample may be carry-over from other donors' samples.

To note about this clone: Other DNA sequences of this sample code for an identical CDR3. The chain has TRBV6-1 and TRBJ2-2; D gene uncertain. V shed 1 base and J shed 8 bases, with 2 bases lying between them. Germline-derived CDR1 and CDR2 are MNHNS and SASEGT. The CDR3 contains 11 residues. The CDR3 sequence is CASSEGGELFF. The CDR3 nucleotides are TGTGCCAGCAGTGAAGGAGGGGAGCTGTTTTTT.

There are a few counts of this clone. The chain joins TRBV9 to TRBJ1-1; D is possibly TRBD1 (5 bases). V dropped 0 bases and J dropped 3 bases, with 12 bases sitting between them. The CDR3 length is 15 residues. The germline gives CDR1 SGDLS, CDR2 YYNGEE. This CDR3 reads CASSVAYGGHTEAFF. For the CDR3, the DNA is TGTGCCAGCAGCGTAGCCTACGGGGGTCACACTGAAGCTTTCTTT.

The V call is TRBV19, the J call TRBJ2-1; 11 bases match TRBD1. The germline gives CDR1 LNHDA, CDR2 SQIVND (reference sequence). The V segment lost 5 bases and the J segment 7 bases; nucleotides outside the gene matches: 10. The CDR3 has 16 amino acids. CDR3 region: CASSPTRDRGINEQFF. The CDR3 DNA is TGTGCCAGTAGTCCAACCCGGGACAGGGGGATAAATGAGCAGTTCTTC.

This chain uses TRBV19 with TRBJ1-1; D is unclear. With 6 bases removed from V and 10 bases from J, the gap between germline ends came to 12 bases. The CDR3 has 11 residues. Germline V gene sequence: CDR1 LNHDA, CDR2 SQIVND (reference sequence). DNA of the CDR3: TGTGCCAGTAGCCCGGGCTCGGGAGCTTTCTTT. It encodes CASSPGSGAFF.

The rearrangement uses TRBV9 and TRBJ2-1; D unresolved. CDR1 and CDR2 from the germline V gene are SGDLS and YYNGEE. With 3 bases removed from V and 7 bases from J, the gap between germline ends came to 8 bases. The CDR3 has 12 residues. Here the CDR3 DNA reads TGTGCCAGCAGCGCCCGTACGAATGAGCAGTTCTTC. Translating gives CASSARTNEQFF.

The rearrangement links TRBV5-1 to TRBJ2-1; D is unresolved. V shed 0 bases and J shed 4 bases, with 8 bases lying between them. This CDR3 contains 14 residues. Looked up from germline, CDR1 is SGHRS and CDR2 is YFSETQ. The DNA of the CDR3 is TGCGCCAGCAGCTTGGATTCGGATTACAATGAGCAGTTCTTC. Its translation: CASSLDSDYNEQFF.

This clone was counted only a few times. Other DNA sequences in the sample encode the same CDR3. V and J are TRBV9 and TRBJ2-2, with D hard to call. The V end was cut by 0 bases, the J end by 5 bases, with 2 bases between. Germline loops: CDR1 SGDLS, CDR2 YYNGEE. The CDR3 is 12 residues long. This chain's CDR3 is CASSVATGELFF. The CDR3 bases are TGTGCCAGCAGCGTAGCGACCGGGGAGCTGTTTTTT.

The chain couples TRBV5-1 to TRBJ1-1; 7 nucleotides align to TRBD1. This CDR3 has 14 residues. The germline V gene has CDR1 SGHRS and CDR2 YFSETQ. The J segment lost 5 bases and the V segment lost 7 bases, leaving 11 bases of the junction unmatched. The CDR3, as DNA: TGCGCCAGCTCCGACAGGGAAGACGGGACTGAAGCTTTCTTT. This gives the protein CASSDREDGTEAFF.

V gene TRBV9 combines with J gene TRBJ2-1; unclear D gene. This CDR3 comprises 14 residues. V was pared by 6 bases and J by 3 bases, with 13 bases between. CDR1 SGDLS and CDR2 YYNGEE come from the germline V gene. The CDR3 here is CASNGPPNYNEQFF. In DNA, the CDR3 is TGTGCCAGCAACGGACCCCCGAACTACAATGAGCAGTTCTTC.

V gene TRBV9 combines with J gene TRBJ2-2; 14 bases fit TRBD2. J lost 0 bases, V lost 4 bases, and 8 bases had no gene match. The germline V gene has CDR1 SGDLS and CDR2 YYNGEE. The CDR3 contains 19 residues. In DNA form, the CDR3 reads TGTGCCAGCAGCCGGGGACTAGCGGGAGTCCTCGCGAACACCGGGGAGCTGTTTTTT. Translated, it gives CASSRGLAGVLANTGELFF.

The J gene is TRBJ1-2, the V gene TRBV27, with D unclear. Germline lookup yields CDR1 MNHEY and CDR2 SMNVEV (reference sequence). The CDR3 has 14 residues. Trimming pared 5 bases from V and 8 bases from J, leaving 18 bases between. Here the CDR3 DNA reads TGTGCCAGCAGTCCATCCCTACGGGTATCCGGCTACACCTTC. Residues: CASSPSLRVSGYTF.

V usage is TRBV19 and J usage is TRBJ2-7; maybe TRBD2 (6 bases). Germline V CDR1 and CDR2: LNHDA, SQIVND (reference sequence). The length of the CDR3 is 17 residues. V lost 5 bases and J lost 0, with 20 bases in between. The CDR3 region is CASSLRRRETFSYEQYF. The DNA of the CDR3 is TGTGCCAGTAGTCTCCGCCGGCGGGAAACCTTCTCCTACGAGCAGTACTTC. Full variable domain (rest looked up from reference TRBV19 and TRBJ2-7): DGGITQSPKYLFRKEGQNVTLSCEQNLNHDAMYWYRQDPGQGLRLIYYSQIVNDFQKGDIAEGYSVSREKKESFPLTVTSAQKNPTAFYLCASSLRRRETFSYEQYFGPGTRLTVT.

The J gene is TRBJ1-1, the V gene TRBV7-9, with D unclear. The CDR3 runs 13 residues. With 1 base removed from V and 4 bases from J, the gap between germline ends came to 7 bases. Germline CDR1 SEHNR, CDR2 FQNEAQ (reference sequence). The chain's CDR3 is CASSLVSGTEAFF. The CDR3 DNA follows: TGTGCCAGCAGCTTAGTTAGTGGCACTGAAGCTTTCTTT. Full variable domain (remainder filled in from reference TRBV7-9 and TRBJ1-1): DTGVSQNPRHKITKRGQNVTFRCDPISEHNRLYWYRQTLGQGPEFLTYFQNEAQLEKSRLLSDRFSAERPKGSFSTLEIQRTEQGDSAMYLCASSLVSGTEAFFGQGTRLTVV.

This rearrangement joins TRBV19 to TRBJ2-1; D gene ambiguous. Germline V gives CDR1 LNHDA, CDR2 SQIVND (reference sequence). This CDR3 region has 15 residues. Between the trimmed V and J ends, which lost 3 bases and 0 bases, there was a span of 9 bases. The CDR3 spells CASSIIPGSYNEQFF. CDR3 sequence (DNA): TGTGCCAGTAGTATCATTCCGGGCTCCTACAATGAGCAGTTCTTC.

The chain carries TRBV4-1 and TRBJ2-7; 15 bases fit TRBD2. Trimming at V came to 1 base and at J to 0 bases, leaving 7 bases not matched to a gene. This CDR3 has 19 amino acids. Germline V lookup: CDR1 MGHRA, CDR2 YSYEKL. In DNA form, the CDR3 reads TGCGCCAGCAGCCAAGGAAAAGGACTAGCGGGAGGGTTCTCCTACGAGCAGTACTTC. Amino acid sequence: CASSQGKGLAGGFSYEQYF.

The V and J genes are TRBV19 and TRBJ2-7; 12 nucleotides agree with TRBD2. V was pared by 6 bases and J by 3 bases, with 3 bases of the junction left unmatched. The CDR3 runs 14 residues. Germline V lookup: CDR1 LNHDA, CDR2 SQIVND (reference sequence). CDR3 region: CASRTTSGSYEQYF. The DNA of the CDR3 is TGTGCCAGTAGGACGACTAGCGGGAGCTACGAGCAGTACTTC.

J is TRBJ2-5 and V is TRBV28; 7 nucleotides agree with TRBD2. CDR1 MDHEN and CDR2 SYDVKM come from the germline V gene. CDR3 length equals 13 residues. Trimming cost V 8 bases and J 2 bases; bases outside gene matches: 5. CDR3 amino acids: CASGRELQETQYF. CDR3 in DNA: TGTGCCAGCGGGCGGGAGTTACAAGAGACCCAGTACTTC.

The chain has TRBV4-1 and TRBJ1-5, with no clear D. The germline V gene has CDR1 MGHRA and CDR2 YSYEKL. The CDR3 has 15 amino acids. The germline V and J ends were trimmed by 4 bases and 4 bases, with 14 bases remaining between them. The CDR3 protein is CASSLSEKGNQPQHF. In DNA form, the CDR3 reads TGCGCCAGCAGCCTAAGTGAAAAGGGAAATCAGCCCCAGCATTTT.

The sample holds one count of this clone. Other DNA variants within this sample encode the same CDR3. The V call is TRBV27, the J call TRBJ2-7; D could derive from TRBD1 or TRBD2 (5 bases each). From germline, CDR1 is MNHEY and CDR2 SMNVEV (reference sequence). The V and J ends lost 1 base and 4 bases respectively, with 11 bases between them. This CDR3 is built from 14 residues. CDR3 DNA sequence: TGTGCCAGCAGTTTATGGGGGAGTAGGTACGAGCAGTACTTC. It yields the protein CASSLWGSRYEQYF.

The chain links TRBV4-1 to TRBJ2-7; 9 nucleotides agree with TRBD1. Trimming removed 5 bases from V and 3 bases from J; junction bases left unmatched: 5. Germline-derived CDR1 and CDR2 are MGHRA and YSYEKL. This CDR3 contains 14 residues. CDR3: CASSGRDRDYEQYF. For the CDR3, the DNA is TGCGCCAGCAGCGGTCGGGACAGGGACTACGAGCAGTACTTC.

The chain is built from TRBV10-3 and TRBJ1-5; D uncertain. CDR3 length: 14 residues. Germline V gene data show CDR1 as ENHRY and CDR2 as SYGVKD. The ends were cut back, 0 bases at V and 5 bases at J, with 8 bases in the middle. The CDR3 DNA is TGTGCCATCAGTGAGTCGAGGGTCGATCAGCCCCAGCATTTT. Protein product: CAISESRVDQPQHF.

The rearrangement uses TRBV10-3 and TRBJ2-7, with D uncertain. The germline V gene has CDR1 ENHRY and CDR2 SYGVKD. The CDR3 runs 15 residues. V was clipped by 1 base and J by 0 bases, with 10 bases between them. For the CDR3, the DNA is TGTGCCATCAGTGAGTTGGTAAAGAGCTCCTACGAGCAGTACTTC. It encodes CAISELVKSSYEQYF.

The chain is built from TRBV27 and TRBJ1-2, with TRBD1 identical over 8 bases. V lost 7 bases and J lost 0; bases outside the gene matches: 7. CDR3 length: 15 residues. The germline V gene has CDR1 MNHEY and CDR2 SMNVEV (reference sequence). The CDR3 reads CASKGTGASNYGYTF. Here the CDR3 DNA reads TGTGCCAGCAAAGGGACAGGAGCTTCTAACTATGGCTACACCTTC.

The V and J genes are TRBV2 and TRBJ2-7, with 7 bases lining up with TRBD1. The CDR3 runs to 15 residues. The V segment lost 8 bases and the J segment 0 bases; nucleotides outside the gene matches: 10. Germline V gene lookup returns CDR1 SNHLY and CDR2 FYNNEI. The CDR3 region has the DNA TGTGCCAGCCAGTTAGCCAGGGGGAGCTCCTACGAGCAGTACTTC. Translating gives CASQLARGSSYEQYF.

The genes are TRBV21-1 and TRBJ2-3; the DNA was not compared with TRBD1, the D call given in the table. TRBV21-1 is flagged as a pseudogene. This CDR3 contains 17 residues. CDR3 loop: CASSSKARDSSTDTQYF. The CDR3 bases are TGTGCCAGCAGCAGCAAAGCTAGAGACAGCAGCACAGATACGCAGTATTTT.

With respect to this clone: This sample also contains other DNA sequences that code for the same CDR3. The DNA for the CDR3 is TGTGCCAGCAGCTTAGGGGGACTCGAGCAGTACTTC. Its translation is CASSLGGLEQYF. V and J are TRBV7-9 and TRBJ2-7; the D gene is possibly TRBD2 (6 bases). Germline CDR1 is SEHNR and CDR2 is FQNEAQ (reference sequence). V lost 1 base to trimming and J lost 6 bases, with 7 bases between them. CDR3 size: 12 residues.

The genes are TRBV19 and TRBJ2-3, with 10 nucleotides matching TRBD2. Germline CDR1 LNHDA, CDR2 SQIVND (reference sequence). The CDR3 has 15 amino acids. Germline trimming cut 7 bases from V and 2 bases from J; bases unmatched to any gene: 6. CDR3 region: CASKTSGYITDTQYF. The CDR3 DNA sequence: TGTGCCAGTAAGACTAGCGGGTACATCACAGATACGCAGTATTTT.